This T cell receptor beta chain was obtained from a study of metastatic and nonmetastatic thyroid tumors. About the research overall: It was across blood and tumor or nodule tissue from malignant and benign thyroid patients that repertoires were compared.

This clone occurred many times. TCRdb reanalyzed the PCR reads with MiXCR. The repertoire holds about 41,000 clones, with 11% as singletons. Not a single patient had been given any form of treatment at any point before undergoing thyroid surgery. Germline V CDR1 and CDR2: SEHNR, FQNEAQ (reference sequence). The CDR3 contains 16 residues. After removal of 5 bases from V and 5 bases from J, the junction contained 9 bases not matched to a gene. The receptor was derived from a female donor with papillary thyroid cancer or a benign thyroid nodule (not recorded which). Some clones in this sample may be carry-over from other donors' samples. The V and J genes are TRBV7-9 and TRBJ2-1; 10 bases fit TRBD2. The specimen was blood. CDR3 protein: CASSAKLAGSNNEQFF. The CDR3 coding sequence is TGTGCCAGCAGCGCCAAACTAGCGGGGTCCAACAATGAGCAGTTCTTC.